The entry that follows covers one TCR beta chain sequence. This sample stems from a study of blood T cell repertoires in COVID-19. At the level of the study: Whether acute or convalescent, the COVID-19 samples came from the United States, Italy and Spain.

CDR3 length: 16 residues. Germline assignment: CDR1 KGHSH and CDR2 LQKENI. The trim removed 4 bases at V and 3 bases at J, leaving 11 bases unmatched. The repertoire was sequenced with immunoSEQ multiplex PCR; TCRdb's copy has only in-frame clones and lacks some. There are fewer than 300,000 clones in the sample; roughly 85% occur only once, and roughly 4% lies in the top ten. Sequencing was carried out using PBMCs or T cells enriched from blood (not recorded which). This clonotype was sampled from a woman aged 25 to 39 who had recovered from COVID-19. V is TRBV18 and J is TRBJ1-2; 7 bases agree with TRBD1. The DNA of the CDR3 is TGTGCCAGCTCACTAGAATATGGGACAGCTGACTATGGCTACACCTTC. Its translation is CASSLEYGTADYGYTF.